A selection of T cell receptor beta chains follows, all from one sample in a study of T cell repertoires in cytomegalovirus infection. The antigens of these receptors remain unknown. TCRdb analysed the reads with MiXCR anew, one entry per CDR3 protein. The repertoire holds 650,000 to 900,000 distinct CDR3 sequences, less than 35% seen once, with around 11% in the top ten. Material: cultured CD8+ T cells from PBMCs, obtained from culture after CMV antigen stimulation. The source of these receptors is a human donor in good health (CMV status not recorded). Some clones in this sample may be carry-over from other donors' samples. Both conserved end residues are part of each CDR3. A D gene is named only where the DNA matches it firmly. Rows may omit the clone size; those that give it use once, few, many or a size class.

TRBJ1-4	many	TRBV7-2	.	TGTGCCAGCAGCGCCGGACGGGGGAATGAAAAACTGTTTTTT	CASSAGRGNEKLFF
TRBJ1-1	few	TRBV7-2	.	TGTGCCAGCAGCTTAGTTGCAGGACAGTTGAACACTGAAGCTTTCTTT	CASSLVAGQLNTEAFF
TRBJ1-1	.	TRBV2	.	TGTGCCAGCAGTGACGGCACGGCATTT	CASSDGTAF
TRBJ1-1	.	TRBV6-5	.	TGTGCCAGCAGTTTAGAGGATCCCATGAACACTGAAGCTTTCTTT	CASSLEDPMNTEAFF
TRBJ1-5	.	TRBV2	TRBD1	TGTGCCAGCAGTGAGGAGGGGGCTGGGAATCAGCCCCAGCATTTT	CASSEEGAGNQPQHF
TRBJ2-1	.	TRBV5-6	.	TGTGCCAGCAGCCCGGGGGCAGAGATCTCCTACAATGAGCAGTTCTTC	CASSPGAEISYNEQFF
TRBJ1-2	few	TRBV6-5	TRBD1	TGTGCCAGCAGTTATTCTGAGGGGGCGGGTGATGGCTACACCTTC	CASSYSEGAGDGYTF
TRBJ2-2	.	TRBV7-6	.	TGTGCCAGCAGCTTCGGGGAGCTGTTTTTT	CASSFGELFF
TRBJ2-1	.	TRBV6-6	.	TGTGCCAGCAGTTACGCCCTCCTCGACCTTAGGGGGGGCGGAGGATGGTTCTTC	CASSYALLDLRGGGGWFF
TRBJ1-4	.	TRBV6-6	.	TGTGCCAGCAGTGACGTAAGAACTAATGAAAAACTGTTTTTT	CASSDVRTNEKLFF
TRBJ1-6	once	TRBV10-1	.	TGCGCCAGCAGTGAGTCGTCTCGGGATTCACCCCTCCACTTT	CASSESSRDSPLHF
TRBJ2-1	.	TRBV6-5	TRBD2	TGTGCCAGCAGTACGGGACTAGACCAGTTCTTC	CASSTGLDQFF
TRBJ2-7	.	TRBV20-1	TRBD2	TGCAGTGCTGGATTAGCGGGGGGAATCGAGCAGTACTTC	CSAGLAGGIEQYF
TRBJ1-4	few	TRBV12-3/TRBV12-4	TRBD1	TGTGCCAGCAGTTTTTACCAAGGGGACAGAGATGAAAAACTGTTTTTT	CASSFYQGDRDEKLFF
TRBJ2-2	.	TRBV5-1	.	TGCGCCAGCGTACTCCGGACCCTTGAGACCGGGGAGCTGTTTTTT	CASVLRTLETGELFF
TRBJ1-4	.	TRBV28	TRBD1	TGTGCCAGCAGTTGGGACAGAACTAATGAAAAACTGTTTTTT	CASSWDRTNEKLFF